One sample yielded the 13 T cell receptor beta chains listed below, sequenced in a study of spatial heterogeneity in lung cancer. Time point denoted: sample taken at primary tumor resection. Sequencing covered unsorted whole RNA taken from tumor, nontumor lung or frozen PBMC. Each CDR3 protein gets one entry after TCRdb re-called the 5' RACE reads with MiXCR. The sample has tens of thousands of distinct CDR3 sequences; approximately 8.9% are singletons. This specimen consisted of PBMCs, obtained at surgery. Receptor source: a male donor with early-stage non-small cell lung cancer.

The chain has TRBV30 and TRBJ1-5; no definite D call. The CDR3 sequence is 13 residues long. Germline assignment: CDR1 GTSNPN and CDR2 SVGIG (reference sequence). V lost 5 bases and J 2 bases, leaving 10 bases between the germline ends. The chain's CDR3 is CAWDGQGNQPQHF. In DNA form, the CDR3 reads TGTGCCTGGGACGGGCAGGGCAATCAGCCCCAGCATTTT.

The rearrangement links TRBV27 to TRBJ1-1, with D possibly TRBD1 on 5 matching bases. Trimming removed 8 bases at V and 1 base at J, with 5 bases between. The CDR3 totals 11 residues. CDR1 is MNHEY, CDR2 SMNVEV, per germline (reference sequence). The CDR3 spells CASQGNTEAFF. The CDR3 DNA reads TGTGCCAGCCAGGGGAACACTGAAGCTTTCTTT.

This clonotype has a count of ten or more. The V and J genes are TRBV12-3 or TRBV12-4 and TRBJ1-2, with 10 bases matching TRBD1. Germline trimming cut 3 bases from V and 8 bases from J; bases unmatched to any gene: 3. The CDR3 length is 13 residues. CDR3 amino acids: CASSFGTGVGYTF. In DNA form, the CDR3 reads TGTGCCAGCAGTTTTGGGACAGGGGTAGGCTACACCTTC.

This clonotype turned up a few times. The chain combines TRBV9 with TRBJ2-5, with D maybe TRBD2 (5 bases). Germline CDR1 SGDLS, CDR2 YYNGEE. V lost 0 bases and J 3 bases, leaving 9 bases between the germline ends. CDR3 length: 14 amino acids. Here the CDR3 reads CASSVAPGEETQYF. The CDR3 DNA is TGTGCCAGCAGCGTAGCTCCCGGGGAAGAGACCCAGTACTTC. Together with reference TRBV9 and TRBJ2-5, the CDR3 gives the full variable domain: DSGVTQTPKHLITATGQRVTLRCSPRSGDLSVYWYQQSLDQGLQFLIQYYNGEERAKGNILERFSAQQFPDLHSELNLSSLELGDSALYFCASSVAPGEETQYFGPGTRLLVL.

The chain combines TRBV18 with TRBJ2-1; D is ambiguous. The germline V gene encodes CDR1 KGHSH and CDR2 LQKENI. The CDR3 runs 12 residues. Trimming shortened V by 5 bases and J by 7 bases, and 9 bases separated the two germline ends. The CDR3 region is CASSSLRNEQFF. The DNA for the CDR3 is TGTGCCAGCTCATCGCTCCGGAATGAGCAGTTCTTC. The full variable domain, rest sourced from reference TRBV18 and TRBJ2-1, is NAGVMQNPRHLVRRRGQEARLRCSPMKGHSHVYWYRQLPEEGLKFMVYLQKENIIDESGMPKERFSAEFPKEGPSILRIQQVVRGDSAAYFCASSSLRNEQFFGPGTRLTVL.

The genes are TRBV20-1 and TRBJ2-2, with D perhaps given as TRBD1 or TRBD2 (5 bases each). Between the trimmed V and J ends, which lost 6 bases and 4 bases, there was a span of 15 bases. Per the germline V gene, CDR1 is DFQATT and CDR2 is SNEGSKA (reference sequence). The CDR3 sequence is 14 residues long. CDR3 sequence (DNA): TGCAGTGCCCCCGGGACGGACTCCACCGGGGAGCTGTTTTTT. Its protein is CSAPGTDSTGELFF.

This clonotype was found many times. This rearrangement joins TRBV7-3 to TRBJ2-3; TRBD2 agrees at 9 bases. Trimming at V came to 3 bases and at J to 4 bases, leaving 8 bases not matched to a gene. Germline loops: CDR1 SGHTA, CDR2 FQGTGA. The length of the CDR3 is 16 residues. The CDR3 protein is CASSLGSGSPADTQYF. In DNA form, the CDR3 reads TGTGCCAGCAGCTTGGGTAGCGGGAGCCCAGCAGATACGCAGTATTTT.

The rearrangement links TRBV5-1 to TRBJ1-1; D ambiguous. CDR1 SGHRS and CDR2 YFSETQ come from the germline V gene. V was clipped by 4 bases and J by 5 bases, with 15 bases between them. The CDR3 length is 14 residues. The CDR3 sequence: CASSPGSISTEAFF. CDR3 coding DNA: TGCGCCAGCAGCCCCGGATCTATTAGTACTGAAGCTTTCTTT.

This clonotype occurred many times. The chain joins TRBV19 to TRBJ2-1; D possibly corresponds to TRBD1 (6 bases). With 3 bases removed from V and 7 bases from J, the gap between germline ends came to 7 bases. The CDR3 loop spans 12 amino acids. CDR1 and CDR2 (germline): LNHDA, SQIVND (reference sequence). The CDR3 nucleotides are TGTGCCAGTAGTATCCAGGGGAATGAGCAGTTCTTC. Protein sequence: CASSIQGNEQFF.

This clonotype has only a few counts. The CDR3 DNA reads as TGCGCCAGCAGCCAAGATAGCAGGGTAGGATCCTACAATGAGCAGTTCTTC. It is translated as CASSQDSRVGSYNEQFF. This rearrangement joins TRBV4-3 to TRBJ2-1, with D possibly being TRBD1 (5 bases). The CDR3 is 17 residues long. The germline V gene has CDR1 LGHNA and CDR2 YSLEER. V gave up 0 bases and J gave up 1 base, with 13 bases separating them.

A few counts support this clonotype. The chain is built from TRBV24-1 and TRBJ2-1, with 9 bases fitting TRBD2. Trimming took 2 bases from V and 4 from J; bases not matched to a gene: 5. The CDR3 loop spans 16 amino acids. CDR1 is KGHDR and CDR2 is SFDVKD in the germline V gene. The CDR3 loop reads CATSDYSGSGYNEQFF. The CDR3 nucleotides read TGTGCCACCAGTGATTATAGCGGGAGTGGGTACAATGAGCAGTTCTTC.

In its sample, this clonotype was seen many times. As DNA, the CDR3 is TGCGCCAGCAGCTTAGGGAATACTGGGGCCAACGTCCTGACTTTC. As protein: CASSLGNTGANVLTF. The V gene is TRBV5-1, the J gene TRBJ2-6; no firm D call. The CDR3 contains 15 residues. Germline CDR1 is SGHRS and CDR2 is YFSETQ. Trimming left V 2 bases short and J 2 bases short, with 8 bases between.

This sequence joins TRBV6-1 and TRBJ1-5; D gene uncertain. Between the trimmed V and J ends, which lost 2 bases and 1 base, there was a span of 9 bases. Germline CDR1 MNHNS, CDR2 SASEGT. The CDR3 covers 15 residues. The CDR3 is CASSERVGSNQPQHF. For the CDR3, the DNA is TGTGCCAGCAGTGAACGGGTAGGAAGCAATCAGCCCCAGCATTTT.